Listed below are T cell receptor beta chains from one sample, sequenced in a study of Ad26.COV2.S vaccination and SARS-CoV-2 variants. The assay was immunoSEQ multiplex PCR, and TCRdb's table has in-frame clones only and misses some. Of nearly 400,000 clones listed, around 89% are singletons. The starting material was peripheral blood, obtained in a trial of Ad26.COV2.S vaccine versus placebo. These receptors originate from a person between 18 and 65 years old who received the Ad26.COV2.S COVID-19 vaccine or a placebo. Both conserved end residues are part of each CDR3. Fields, in order: clone size, D gene, V gene, J gene, CDR3 DNA, CDR3 protein. The D gene is left open where the match is weak. The size of a clone is reported for some rows only, either as once, few or many, or as a class for expanded clones.

clone size: .; D gene: .; V gene: TRBV6-1; J gene: TRBJ2-3; CDR3 DNA: TGTGCCAGCAGTGAAATGGCAGGGACTTACACAGATACGCAGTATTTT; CDR3 protein: CASSEMAGTYTDTQYF
clone size: .; D gene: .; V gene: TRBV6-4; J gene: TRBJ2-1; CDR3 DNA: TGTGCCAGCAGTGCAGAGGGGGGATTCTACAATGAGCAGTTCTTC; CDR3 protein: CASSAEGGFYNEQFF
clone size: .; D gene: TRBD2; V gene: TRBV4-1; J gene: TRBJ2-7; CDR3 DNA: TGCGCCAGCAGCCCAGTGGACGGGAGGTCCTACGAGCAGTACTTC; CDR3 protein: CASSPVDGRSYEQYF
clone size: .; D gene: .; V gene: TRBV4-2; J gene: TRBJ1-4; CDR3 DNA: TGTGCCAGCAGCCAAGCTTTCACAACTAATGAAAAACTGTTTTTT; CDR3 protein: CASSQAFTTNEKLFF
clone size: .; D gene: TRBD2; V gene: TRBV6-5; J gene: TRBJ2-1; CDR3 DNA: TGTGCCAGCAGTTACTCGGGCGGGGGGGACAATGAGCAGTTCTTC; CDR3 protein: CASSYSGGGDNEQFF
clone size: .; D gene: TRBD2; V gene: TRBV28; J gene: TRBJ2-1; CDR3 DNA: TGTGCCAGCAGTTTATTAAAATTTGCGGGAGGGCCTAATGAGCAGTTCTTC; CDR3 protein: CASSLLKFAGGPNEQFF
clone size: .; D gene: .; V gene: TRBV6-5; J gene: TRBJ1-1; CDR3 DNA: TGTGCCAGCAGACGGGGGAACACTGAAGCTTTCTTT; CDR3 protein: CASRRGNTEAFF
clone size: .; D gene: .; V gene: TRBV19; J gene: TRBJ2-5; CDR3 DNA: TGTGCCAGTAGTATAACAGGGTTCTCGGAGACCCAGTACTTC; CDR3 protein: CASSITGFSETQYF
clone size: .; D gene: .; V gene: TRBV19; J gene: TRBJ2-4; CDR3 DNA: TGTGCCAGTAGTGACGGAGGGAAAGCTGGCAGAGGTCAGTACTTC; CDR3 protein: CASSDGGKAGRGQYF
clone size: .; D gene: TRBD1; V gene: TRBV28; J gene: TRBJ2-7; CDR3 DNA: TGTGCCAGCAGTGGGCCCGGGACAGGGAATTACGAGCAGTACTTC; CDR3 protein: CASSGPGTGNYEQYF
clone size: .; D gene: TRBD1; V gene: TRBV5-8; J gene: TRBJ1-1; CDR3 DNA: TGTGCCAGCAGCGGGAGGACAGGCCCGAACACTGAAGCTTTCTTT; CDR3 protein: CASSGRTGPNTEAFF
clone size: .; D gene: .; V gene: TRBV6-5; J gene: TRBJ2-7; CDR3 DNA: TGTGCCAGCAGTCCTTCCAGGGGGGGCTACGAGCAGTACTTC; CDR3 protein: CASSPSRGGYEQYF
clone size: .; D gene: TRBD1; V gene: TRBV7-8; J gene: TRBJ1-5; CDR3 DNA: TGTGCCAGCAGCCCCGGGACAGGGCTTTTCGAACCCCAGCATTTT; CDR3 protein: CASSPGTGLFEPQHF
clone size: .; D gene: TRBD2; V gene: TRBV7-8; J gene: TRBJ2-7; CDR3 DNA: TGTGCCAGCAGCTGGACTAGCGGGAGCGGCGAGCAGTACTTC; CDR3 protein: CASSWTSGSGEQYF
clone size: .; D gene: .; V gene: TRBV5-1; J gene: TRBJ1-1; CDR3 DNA: TGCGCCAGCAGCTTGGAGGGGGTCGTAGGAGGCACTGAAGCTTTCTTT; CDR3 protein: CASSLEGVVGGTEAFF
clone size: .; D gene: TRBD2; V gene: TRBV3-1/TRBV3-2; J gene: TRBJ2-1; CDR3 DNA: TGTGCCAGCAGCCAAGATCTACGGGGGGGAAGGGCATACAATGAGCAGTTCTTC; CDR3 protein: CASSQDLRGGRAYNEQFF
clone size: .; D gene: .; V gene: TRBV5-4; J gene: TRBJ2-1; CDR3 DNA: TGTGCCAGCAGCTTGTACGAGCGGGCTCACAATGAGCAGTTCTTC; CDR3 protein: CASSLYERAHNEQFF
clone size: .; D gene: .; V gene: TRBV28; J gene: TRBJ2-1; CDR3 DNA: TGTGCCATACAGGGAGAGAACTACAATGAGCAGTTCTTC; CDR3 protein: CAIQGENYNEQFF
clone size: .; D gene: .; V gene: TRBV11-2; J gene: TRBJ2-5; CDR3 DNA: TGTGCCAGCAGCTCTACAGGGAGACAAGAGACCCAGTACTTC; CDR3 protein: CASSSTGRQETQYF
clone size: once; D gene: TRBD1; V gene: TRBV28; J gene: TRBJ2-7; CDR3 DNA: TGTGCCAGCAGTTTATTTAGGGACAGAGTCTACGAGCAGTACTTC; CDR3 protein: CASSLFRDRVYEQYF
clone size: few; D gene: .; V gene: TRBV6-6; J gene: TRBJ2-2; CDR3 DNA: TGTGCCAGCAGTTACCTTAGGGGAAGCACCGGGGAGCTGTTTTTT; CDR3 protein: CASSYLRGSTGELFF
clone size: .; D gene: .; V gene: TRBV18; J gene: TRBJ1-1; CDR3 DNA: TGTGCCAGCTCTTCTGCCGGGACCGAGAACACTGAAGCTTTCTTT; CDR3 protein: CASSSAGTENTEAFF
clone size: once; D gene: .; V gene: TRBV11-3; J gene: TRBJ2-3; CDR3 DNA: TGTGCCAGCAGCTTAGACTTCCACTCCACAGATACGCAGTATTTT; CDR3 protein: CASSLDFHSTDTQYF
clone size: .; D gene: .; V gene: TRBV7-2; J gene: TRBJ1-6; CDR3 DNA: TGTGCCAGCAGCTTAACTGGTGACTCAAGTTCACCCCTCCACTTT; CDR3 protein: CASSLTGDSSSPLHF
clone size: .; D gene: .; V gene: TRBV4-3; J gene: TRBJ1-5; CDR3 DNA: TGCGCCAGCAGCCAAGGGAGAAATCAGCCCCAGCATTTT; CDR3 protein: CASSQGRNQPQHF
clone size: .; D gene: .; V gene: TRBV19; J gene: TRBJ1-2; CDR3 DNA: TGTGCCAGTAGTATTGAGGAGGGATTCAACTATGGCTACACCTTC; CDR3 protein: CASSIEEGFNYGYTF
clone size: .; D gene: .; V gene: TRBV29-1; J gene: TRBJ2-5; CDR3 DNA: TGCAGCGTTTCATTGGAGGAGGAGACCCAGTACTTC; CDR3 protein: CSVSLEEETQYF
clone size: .; D gene: TRBD2; V gene: TRBV3-1/TRBV3-2; J gene: TRBJ2-1; CDR3 DNA: TGTGCCAGCAGCCAGCAGCGGGATAGCTCCTACAATGAGCAGTTCTTC; CDR3 protein: CASSQQRDSSYNEQFF
clone size: .; D gene: .; V gene: TRBV5-1; J gene: TRBJ1-1; CDR3 DNA: TGCGCCAGCAGCTTTCAAGGTGACACTGAAGCTTTCTTT; CDR3 protein: CASSFQGDTEAFF
clone size: .; D gene: .; V gene: TRBV5-6; J gene: TRBJ1-5; CDR3 DNA: TGTGCCAGCAGGCACTCGACCACGGGTAGCAATCAGCCCCAGCATTTT; CDR3 protein: CASRHSTTGSNQPQHF
clone size: .; D gene: TRBD2; V gene: TRBV10-1; J gene: TRBJ2-3; CDR3 DNA: TGCGCCAGCAGTCGGACTAGCGGGAGGACAGATACGCAGTATTTT; CDR3 protein: CASSRTSGRTDTQYF
clone size: .; D gene: .; V gene: TRBV30; J gene: TRBJ1-3; CDR3 DNA: TGTGCCTGGAGTGTTGTAGGGGACCCTGGAAACACCATATATTTT; CDR3 protein: CAWSVVGDPGNTIYF
clone size: .; D gene: TRBD2; V gene: TRBV27; J gene: TRBJ2-2; CDR3 DNA: TGTGCCAGCAGTTTGACTAGCGGGAGGGTCGGGGAGCTGTTTTTT; CDR3 protein: CASSLTSGRVGELFF
clone size: few; D gene: .; V gene: TRBV14; J gene: TRBJ2-5; CDR3 DNA: TGTGCCAGCAGCTCTATCGCCCGCCAAGAGACCCAGTACTTC; CDR3 protein: CASSSIARQETQYF
clone size: .; D gene: .; V gene: TRBV5-5; J gene: TRBJ2-1; CDR3 DNA: TGTGCCAGCAGCTTGGGAGGGCCCTACAATGAGCAGTTCTTC; CDR3 protein: CASSLGGPYNEQFF
clone size: .; D gene: .; V gene: TRBV29-1; J gene: TRBJ2-3; CDR3 DNA: TGCAGCGCCCTGGACATCGTTCAGCGGGATACGCAGTATTTT; CDR3 protein: CSALDIVQRDTQYF
clone size: .; D gene: TRBD2; V gene: TRBV7-3; J gene: TRBJ2-3; CDR3 DNA: TGTGCCAGCAGCCCCGGACTAGCGGGAAGCGATACGCAGTATTTT; CDR3 protein: CASSPGLAGSDTQYF
clone size: .; D gene: .; V gene: TRBV11-3; J gene: TRBJ2-1; CDR3 DNA: TGTGCCAGCACCCTTTACAATGAGCAGTTCTTC; CDR3 protein: CASTLYNEQFF
clone size: .; D gene: .; V gene: TRBV28; J gene: TRBJ2-7; CDR3 DNA: TGTGCCACCATGCCATCAAGCCACCCGGGACTGAGCTCCTACGAGCAGTACTTC; CDR3 protein: CATMPSSHPGLSSYEQYF
clone size: once; D gene: TRBD2; V gene: TRBV6-4; J gene: TRBJ2-1; CDR3 DNA: TGTGCCAGCAGTCCTCTAGCGGGGGTCTACAATGAGCAGTTCTTC; CDR3 protein: CASSPLAGVYNEQFF
clone size: .; D gene: .; V gene: TRBV20-1; J gene: TRBJ2-6; CDR3 DNA: TGCAGTGCTAGGGACAACGTCCTGACTTTC; CDR3 protein: CSARDNVLTF
clone size: .; D gene: TRBD2; V gene: TRBV6-5; J gene: TRBJ2-1; CDR3 DNA: TGTGCCAGCAGTCCCGGGACTAGCGGCGTGAATGAGCAGTTCTTC; CDR3 protein: CASSPGTSGVNEQFF
clone size: .; D gene: .; V gene: TRBV4-2; J gene: TRBJ2-1; CDR3 DNA: TGTGCCAGCAGCCAAGAATCGCCAGGGGCTTACAATGAGCAGTTCTTC; CDR3 protein: CASSQESPGAYNEQFF
clone size: .; D gene: .; V gene: TRBV7-9; J gene: TRBJ2-7; CDR3 DNA: TGTGCCAGCAGCTTGTCCGGCTCCTACGAGCAGTACTTC; CDR3 protein: CASSLSGSYEQYF
clone size: .; D gene: TRBD2; V gene: TRBV9; J gene: TRBJ2-1; CDR3 DNA: TGTGCCAGCAGCGTAGCTGGCGGGAGGGCTCCTGAGCAGTTCTTC; CDR3 protein: CASSVAGGRAPEQFF
clone size: .; D gene: TRBD2; V gene: TRBV29-1; J gene: TRBJ2-1; CDR3 DNA: TGCAGCGTTGGACTAGCGGGAGGTGGATTCTTC; CDR3 protein: CSVGLAGGGFF
clone size: .; D gene: TRBD1; V gene: TRBV10-3; J gene: TRBJ2-5; CDR3 DNA: TGTGCCATCAGTGAATTGTTATTGGGACAGGTGCTGAACTTC; CDR3 protein: CAISELLLGQVLNF
clone size: .; D gene: .; V gene: TRBV12-3/TRBV12-4; J gene: TRBJ1-5; CDR3 DNA: TGTGCCAGCAGTTATAACAGGGCTCAGCCCCAGCATTTT; CDR3 protein: CASSYNRAQPQHF
clone size: .; D gene: TRBD2; V gene: TRBV7-6; J gene: TRBJ2-5; CDR3 DNA: TGTGCCAGCAGCTTGACTAGCGGCCAAGAGACCCAGTACTTC; CDR3 protein: CASSLTSGQETQYF
clone size: once; D gene: .; V gene: TRBV5-5; J gene: TRBJ1-4; CDR3 DNA: TGTGCCAGCAGCTTGGTAGACACACTAGGGGATGAAAAACTGTTTTTT; CDR3 protein: CASSLVDTLGDEKLFF
clone size: .; D gene: .; V gene: TRBV20-1; J gene: TRBJ2-7; CDR3 DNA: TGCAGTGCCAGTTATCCCCGGGACTCCGACTACGAGCAGTACTTC; CDR3 protein: CSASYPRDSDYEQYF
clone size: .; D gene: .; V gene: TRBV7-6; J gene: TRBJ1-1; CDR3 DNA: TGTGCCAGCAGCCGGGACGGGAACACTGAAGCTTTCTTT; CDR3 protein: CASSRDGNTEAFF
clone size: .; D gene: TRBD1; V gene: TRBV7-3; J gene: TRBJ2-1; CDR3 DNA: TGTGCCAGCAGCGCCACCGGGACAGGGGGCAATGAGCAGTTCTTC; CDR3 protein: CASSATGTGGNEQFF
clone size: .; D gene: .; V gene: TRBV24-1; J gene: TRBJ2-5; CDR3 DNA: TGTGCCACCAGTGACCCAGGGGGGGTCGAATCGGAGACCCAGTACTTC; CDR3 protein: CATSDPGGVESETQYF